The 9 T cell receptor beta chains given below trace back to one sample, sequenced in a study of T-cell memory formation after mild COVID-19 (dated by TCRdb to the early 2020s). The library came from 5' RACE. Reads for this sample came from an Illumina NovaSeq 6000. In TCRdb, the public reads were trimmed at Q25 with fastp and aligned with MiXCR, with productive beta chains retained. Rows are unified per CDR3 protein, each entry keeping the most common DNA and genes. The sample table shows 550,000 to 650,000 distinct CDR3 sequences, and around a sixth are seen once. The ten top clones hold about 7.5% of the sample. Sequenced sample: PBMCs or a T cell subset sorted from them (not recorded which). These receptors were taken from an adult woman who had mild COVID-19 (a few samples of this study predate the infection). The sample titles of this study are shuffled in the database, so cell type and time point are left out; the donor was told from shared clones.

The J gene is TRBJ2-4, the V gene TRBV12-3 or TRBV12-4; TRBD1 aligns across 9 bases. The CDR3 runs 20 residues. Trimming took 4 bases from V and 1 from J; bases not matched to a gene: 17. CDR3 DNA sequence: TGTGCCAGCAGTTCCCATGGGACAGGGTTAAGGGTTGGTGCCAAAAACATTCAGTACTTC. This encodes CASSSHGTGLRVGAKNIQYF.

DNA of the CDR3: TGTGCCAGCAGCTTGGCCAACGGGGCCTCGAAGGCAGATACGCAGTATTTT. As protein: CASSLANGASKADTQYF. This chain connects TRBV5-6 to TRBJ2-3, with D perhaps assigned TRBD1 or TRBD2 (5 bases each). Germline CDR1 SGHDT, CDR2 YYEEEE. This CDR3 region has 17 residues. The V and J ends lost 0 bases and 4 bases respectively, with 18 bases between them.

The chain uses TRBV7-8 and TRBJ2-3, with 9 bases aligning to TRBD2. V lost 4 bases and J lost 4; bases outside the gene matches: 9. The germline gives CDR1 SGHVS, CDR2 FQNEAQ. This CDR3 is 16 amino acids long. The CDR3 region is CASSYSSSGNADTQYF. CDR3 sequence (DNA): TGTGCCAGCAGCTATTCCTCTAGCGGGAACGCAGATACGCAGTATTTT.

This clonotype was found a few times. The chain combines TRBV20-1 with TRBJ2-2, with 10 bases lining up with TRBD2. The J segment lost 1 base and the V segment lost 5 bases, leaving 10 bases of the junction unmatched. This CDR3 has 17 residues. CDR1 and CDR2 (germline): DFQATT, SNEGSKA (reference sequence). The CDR3, as DNA: TGCAGTGCTCCCATGGGGAGCGGGAGGGGGAACACCGGGGAGCTGTTTTTT. Translation gives CSAPMGSGRGNTGELFF.

The chain uses TRBV28 and TRBJ2-7, with D perhaps matching TRBD2 (5 bases). Germline CDR1 reads MDHEN; CDR2 reads SYDVKM. This CDR3 spans 14 amino acids. V lost 6 bases and J 4 bases, leaving 16 bases between the germline ends. The CDR3: CASRLDTRSYEQYF. The DNA for the CDR3 is TGTGCCAGCAGACTAGACACCCGCTCTTACGAGCAGTACTTC. The variable domain in full, completed from reference TRBV28 and TRBJ2-7, reads DVKVTQSSRYLVKRTGEKVFLECVQDMDHENMFWYRQDPGLGLRLIYFSYDVKMKEKGDIPEGYSVSREKKERFSLILESASTNQTSMYLCASRLDTRSYEQYFGPGTRLTVT.

A few counts support this clonotype. The chain uses TRBV18 and TRBJ2-7, with D unclear. Trimming cost V 5 bases and J 1 base, with 6 bases left between them. The CDR3 is 12 amino acids. CDR1 KGHSH and CDR2 LQKENI come from the germline V gene. This CDR3 reads CASSMQSYEQYF. Written as DNA, the CDR3 is TGTGCCAGCTCAATGCAGTCCTACGAGCAGTACTTC. The full variable domain, completed using reference TRBV18 and TRBJ2-7, is NAGVMQNPRHLVRRRGQEARLRCSPMKGHSHVYWYRQLPEEGLKFMVYLQKENIIDESGMPKERFSAEFPKEGPSILRIQQVVRGDSAAYFCASSMQSYEQYFGPGTRLTVT.

This clonotype was recorded a few times. This CDR3 is CASRGALQETQYF. The CDR3 DNA reads as TGTGCCAGTAGGGGGGCCCTCCAAGAGACCCAGTACTTC. The chain combines TRBV19 with TRBJ2-5; a possible D gene is TRBD1 (6 bases). Germline V gene sequence: CDR1 LNHDA, CDR2 SQIVND (reference sequence). V was trimmed by 6 bases and J by 1 base, leaving 9 bases between them. The CDR3 totals 13 residues.

The V call is TRBV12-3 or TRBV12-4, the J call TRBJ2-2; D is uncertain. The CDR3 has 12 amino acids. V was pared by 4 bases and J by 4 bases, with 4 bases between. The CDR3 DNA reads as TGTGCCAGCAGTTGGCCCACCGGGGAGCTGTTTTTT. Its protein is CASSWPTGELFF.

Turning to this clonotype: Compared with germline, one end of the junction differs, possibly owing to a read error. J is TRBJ2-7 and V is TRBV7-3; TRBD1 aligns across 11 bases. CDR1 and CDR2 from the germline V gene are SGHTA and FQGTGA. The CDR3 spans 14 residues. CDR3 region: CDSSVGQGAREQYF. In DNA form, the CDR3 reads TGTGACAGCAGCGTAGGACAGGGGGCGCGGGAGCAGTACTTC.